A selection of T cell receptor beta chains follows, all from one sample in a study of T cells in Graves' hyperthyroidism and ophthalmopathy. TCRdb reprocessed the multiplex PCR reads via MiXCR and lists one record per CDR3 protein. The repertoire holds hundreds of thousands of distinct CDR3 sequences, with 14% to 15% as singletons. Sequenced input: blood. The receptors stem from a young man with Graves' ophthalmopathy. Both conserved end residues are part of each CDR3. A D gene is named only where the DNA matches it firmly. Size values are once, few and many counts, or a class for expanded clones, and some rows have none.

TRBD2 TRBJ2-5 TRBV5-1 few TGCGCCAGCAGCTTGGCCGTAGCGGGGGGGCCCGAGACCCAGTACTTC CASSLAVAGGPETQYF
NA TRBJ2-7 TRBV14 few TGTGCCAGCAGCCCTGAGTGGGGCATGTACGAGCAGTACTTC CASSPEWGMYEQYF
NA TRBJ2-3 TRBV3-1 NA TGTGCCAGCTCGAGTAGCGAGGATAGCACAGATACGCAGTATTTT CASSSSEDSTDTQYF
NA TRBJ2-5 TRBV7-9 many TGTGCCAGCAGCCTGACCGCGGAGACCCAGTACTTC CASSLTAETQYF
NA TRBJ2-3 TRBV6-1 NA TGTGCCAGCAGGACAGGAGAGGGGACAGATACGCAGTATTTT CASRTGEGTDTQYF
TRBD2 TRBJ2-5 TRBV30 few TGTGCCTGGGGCGCCGCGCTTTTAGCGGGGCCTCAAGAGACCCAGTACTTC CAWGAALLAGPQETQYF
NA TRBJ1-2 TRBV5-1 many TGCGCCAGCAGCTTGGAAGCGGGCAGGAACTATGGCTACACCTTC CASSLEAGRNYGYTF
TRBD1 TRBJ2-3 TRBV18 NA TGTGCCAGCTCACCCCAGGGGGCAGGTCGAGATACGCAGTATTTT CASSPQGAGRDTQYF
NA TRBJ1-2 TRBV10-3 many TGTGCCATCACCCTCGAGTTTAGAGACAAGGCCCTAACCTTC CAITLEFRDKALTF
TRBD1 TRBJ2-3 TRBV15 many TGTGCCACCAGCTTCCAGGGACAGAGCACAGATACGCAGTATTTT CATSFQGQSTDTQYF
TRBD2 TRBJ2-5 TRBV3-1 many TGTGCCAGCACATTGCGCGCGGGGGTTTCAGAGACCCAGTACTTC CASTLRAGVSETQYF
NA TRBJ2-5 TRBV10-1 many TGCGCCAGCAGTGATCAAATCGGGACCGAGTTTCAAGAGACCCAGTACTTC CASSDQIGTEFQETQYF
NA TRBJ2-1 TRBV18 many TGTGCCAGCTCAGGACCGGGAGACAATGAGCAGTTCTTC CASSGPGDNEQFF
NA TRBJ1-1 TRBV7-6 many TGTGCCAGCAGCTTAGGGGGTTTCATGAACACTGAAGCTTTCTTT CASSLGGFMNTEAFF
NA TRBJ2-7 TRBV7-9 many TGTGCCAGCAGCTGGACAGACGAGCAGTACTTC CASSWTDEQYF
NA TRBJ2-7 TRBV13 once TGTGCCAGCAGAAATCTGGACGGCTCCTACGAGCAGTACTTC CASRNLDGSYEQYF
NA TRBJ1-6 TRBV10-3 NA TGTGCCATCAGTGAGTTCCCAGGGAACACCCTCCACTTT CAISEFPGNTLHF
NA TRBJ1-2 TRBV7-2 many TGTGCCAGCAGCTTAGCGGTCGACCCTGCTCGGAGGGGCTACACCTTC CASSLAVDPARRGYTF
NA TRBJ2-5 TRBV25-1 many TGTGCCAGCAGTCGGGGGGGACCTGGACAGGGAGTCGACCAAGAGACCCAGTACTTC CASSRGGPGQGVDQETQYF
TRBD2 TRBJ2-1 TRBV4-1 few TGCGCCAGCAGCCCTATCGACATGGGACTAGCGGGATACTTTGAGCAGTTCTTC CASSPIDMGLAGYFEQFF
NA TRBJ2-1 TRBV27 many TGTGCCAGCAGTTTATTGACAAGGGCCTACAATGAGCAGTTCTTC CASSLLTRAYNEQFF
TRBD1 TRBJ1-5 TRBV9 many TGTGCCAGCAGTCCTACCGGGACAGGGATGCAGCCCCAGCATTTT CASSPTGTGMQPQHF
TRBD1 TRBJ1-2 TRBV5-6 many TGTGCCAGCAGCTCCAAAGGACAGGGTGGCGGCTACACCTTC CASSSKGQGGGYTF
TRBD2 TRBJ2-7 TRBV11-2 once TGTGCCAGCAGCCTCCTGACTAGCGGGAGTGGTAACGAGCAGTACTTC CASSLLTSGSGNEQYF
NA TRBJ2-3 TRBV24-1 many TGTGCCACCAGTGATTTGGGATCGGGGACTAGCACAGATACGCAGTATTTT CATSDLGSGTSTDTQYF
NA TRBJ2-7 TRBV2 many TGTGCCAGCAGTGAATTGAGCCGAGCCTACGAGCAGTACTTC CASSELSRAYEQYF
NA TRBJ2-5 TRBV2 few TGTGCCAGCAGTGGGCAGGGGGGGGCAAAAGAGACCCAGTACTTC CASSGQGGAKETQYF
TRBD2 TRBJ2-7 TRBV3-1 many TGTGCCAGCAGCAAAGCGCTAGCGGGAGGGATGGGCCGGATGGACGAGCAGTACTTC CASSKALAGGMGRMDEQYF
TRBD1 TRBJ2-2 TRBV3-1 few TGTGCCAGCAGCTTGGGACAGGTTAACACCGGGGAGCTGTTTTTT CASSLGQVNTGELFF
TRBD1 TRBJ1-4 TRBV20-1 NA TGCAGTGCCAGGGGGACGGGTGATGAAAAACTGTTTTTT CSARGTGDEKLFF
TRBD1 TRBJ1-1 TRBV6-1 many TGTGCCAGCGGGGGACAGGGAGTAGTTGAAGCTTTCTTT CASGGQGVVEAFF
TRBD2 TRBJ2-3 TRBV3-1 many TGTGCCAGCAGCCAAGGGGCGGGGGGCACAGATACGCAGTATTTT CASSQGAGGTDTQYF
NA TRBJ2-1 TRBV29-1 NA TGCAGCGTTGAAGAAACCAGGGCGAATGAGCAGTTCTTC CSVEETRANEQFF
NA TRBJ2-1 TRBV5-1 NA TGCGCCAGCAGCTTACTAGAAAGGGGGGACAATGAGCAGTTCTTC CASSLLERGDNEQFF
NA TRBJ2-1 TRBV11-3 many TGTGCCAGCAGCCCAAATGCTCACGAGCAGTTCTTC CASSPNAHEQFF
NA TRBJ1-1 TRBV25-1 NA TGTGCCAGCCAAAAGGGACAGAACACTGAAGCTTTCTTT CASQKGQNTEAFF
TRBD2 TRBJ2-1 TRBV6-1 few TGTGCCAGCAGGTCGGGACTAGCGTCGAGCTCCTACAATGAGCAGTTCTTC CASRSGLASSSYNEQFF
NA TRBJ2-7 TRBV18 many TGTGCCAGCTCATCCCCAGACGGATACTCCTACGAGCAGTACTTC CASSSPDGYSYEQYF
TRBD1 TRBJ2-7 TRBV7-9 many TGTGCCAGCAGCTTAGTGGTGACAGGGGACCTCTACGAGCAGTACTTC CASSLVVTGDLYEQYF
NA TRBJ1-2 TRBV15 NA TGTGCCACCAGCAGAGACGAGGGCGGTGGCTACACCTTC CATSRDEGGGYTF
TRBD2 TRBJ2-1 TRBV19 NA TGTGCCAGTAGTCCAATGGTGGCAGCGGGAGAGCAGTTCTTC CASSPMVAAGEQFF
TRBD2 TRBJ2-1 TRBV20-1 many TGCAGTGCTAGAGGCAGGGCTAGCGGGTACAATGAGCAGTTCTTC CSARGRASGYNEQFF
NA TRBJ2-1 TRBV3-1 few TGTGCCAGCAGCTTGGTAGCAGGCTCCTACAATGAGCAGTTCTTC CASSLVAGSYNEQFF
NA TRBJ1-5 TRBV5-8 few TGTGCCAGCAGCCAAGGGTTCAGGGAGGGTCAGCCCCAGCATTTT CASSQGFREGQPQHF
NA TRBJ2-1 TRBV12-3/TRBV12-4 many TGTGCCAGCACCGAGGGGGGACAATACAATGAGCAGTTCTTC CASTEGGQYNEQFF
NA TRBJ1-5 TRBV12-3/TRBV12-4 NA TGTGCCAGCAGTTTCTCGACGAATCAGCCCCAGCATTTT CASSFSTNQPQHF
TRBD1 TRBJ1-1 TRBV14 NA TGTGCCAGCAGCCAAGAACAGGGGAGCACTGAAGCTTTCTTT CASSQEQGSTEAFF
NA TRBJ2-4 TRBV15 many TGTGCCACCAGCAGAGATGGAGGGCAAGCCCTAGCCAAAAACATTCAGTACTTC CATSRDGGQALAKNIQYF
NA TRBJ2-5 TRBV2 many TGTGCCAGCAGTAAGACATCCACCCAAGAGACCCAGTACTTC CASSKTSTQETQYF
NA TRBJ1-6 TRBV7-9 many TGTGCCAGCAGCTTAACAGGGCCGGGGAATTCACCCCTCCACTTT CASSLTGPGNSPLHF